This section outlines one T cell receptor beta chain sequence together with its context. This entry is derived from a study of cytomegalovirus exposure and HLA in healthy donors. The PCR employed 60 Vbeta primers together with 13 Jbeta primers. Measured with immunoSEQ multiplex PCR; TCRdb has only the in-frame clones, and not every one. The table has 120,000 or so clones, around 70% seen once. V gave up 0 bases and J gave up 8 bases; unmatched junction bases: 9. This CDR3 comprises 15 residues. CDR1 is SGHRS, CDR2 YFSETQ, per germline. Sequencing was carried out using PBMCs. The chain uses TRBV5-1 and TRBJ1-2, with 8 bases aligning to TRBD1. The sequence was collected from a woman in her thirties or forties in good health and CMV-seronegative. In nucleotides, the CDR3 is TGCGCCAGCAGCTTGGCCGGGACAGGAGGTGAAGGCTACACCTTC. Protein product: CASSLAGTGGEGYTF.